Sequencing of this T cell receptor (beta chain) was carried out in a study of response to subunit inactivated influenza vaccine. Germline V gene data show CDR1 as KGHDR and CDR2 as SFDVKD. This CDR3 comprises 12 residues. With V trimmed by 9 bases and J by 10 bases, 8 bases remained unmatched. TCRdb reprocessed the RT-PCR reads with MiXCR, giving one entry per CDR3 protein. The data show a few hundred thousand distinct CDR3 sequences, with around 15% seen just once and around 10% held by the top ten. Study-wide results and caveats: That few new T cells are recruited by each seasonal influenza vaccination was the authors' suggestion.

Worth noting for this clonotype: The antigen is undetermined.

The genes are TRBV24-1 and TRBJ2-1, with TRBD1 identical over 7 bases. This sequence was found in a man aged 45-65 years who received an inactivated influenza vaccine. This sample comprised PBMCs from blood, obtained less than 13 days after vaccination. Here the CDR3 DNA reads TGTGCCACCGCCCAAATGGGACAGGAGCAGTTCTTC. Protein: CATAQMGQEQFF.